This is a list of T cell receptor beta chains from one sample in a study of identical twins. Each CDR3 protein is one row after TCRdb ran MiXCR on the 5' RACE reads. The table includes some 1,600,000 distinct CDR3 sequences, about 32% detected once. Sequencing was performed on cord blood. These receptors all stem from a newborn girl in good health. Each CDR3 is given with its conserved first and last residue. The D gene is left open where the match is weak. Rows give clone size only sometimes, using once, few, many, or a class for an expanded clone.

TGTGCCAGCAGCTCCCCAGACAGGGGCTGGACAGATACGCAGTATTTT	CASSSPDRGWTDTQYF	few	TRBJ2-3	TRBV9	16	TRBD1
TGTGCCAGCAGGGCGTGGGAGGGGAAGGACGAGCAGTACTTC	CASRAWEGKDEQYF	.	TRBJ2-7	TRBV27	14	TRBD2
TGTGCCAGCAGCCAAGAACAAAAGGGTTATGGCTACACCTTC	CASSQEQKGYGYTF	few	TRBJ1-2	TRBV3-1	14	.
TGTGCCAGCAGCCAAGATGTAGTCCGACCCTACAATGAGCAGTTCTTC	CASSQDVVRPYNEQFF	.	TRBJ2-1	TRBV4-2	16	.
TGTGCCAGCAGCTTAGGGCTAGCGGGGAAAGCAGATACGCAGTATTTT	CASSLGLAGKADTQYF	.	TRBJ2-3	TRBV7-9	16	TRBD2
TGTGCCAGCAGCTTATCAGTTCACAGGGGCACAGATACGCAGTATTTT	CASSLSVHRGTDTQYF	once	TRBJ2-3	TRBV7-9	16	.
TGTGCCATCAGTGACTCGACAGGGGACTATGGCTACACCTTC	CAISDSTGDYGYTF	few	TRBJ1-2	TRBV10-3	14	TRBD1
TGTGCCAGCAGCCCCAAGGTACACTCTAACTATGGCTACACCTTC	CASSPKVHSNYGYTF	.	TRBJ1-2	TRBV9	15	.
TGTGCCAGCAGCCCATGGGGCCCCGGGACAGATACGCAGTATTTT	CASSPWGPGTDTQYF	.	TRBJ2-3	TRBV4-2	15	.
TGCGCCAGCAGCTTGGAGTCCGACAGGGTTGAAAAACTGTTTTTT	CASSLESDRVEKLFF	.	TRBJ1-4	TRBV5-1	15	TRBD1
TGTACCAGCAGTTTAGCCCCCGGGACAGGGTTGAAGGAGACCCAGTACTTC	CTSSLAPGTGLKETQYF	.	TRBJ2-5	TRBV12-3/TRBV12-4	17	TRBD1
TGTGCCAGCCGACTAGCGGGAGCCGGTGAGCAGTTCTTC	CASRLAGAGEQFF	.	TRBJ2-1	TRBV2	13	TRBD2
TGCAGTGCTAGACGACTCGGGACTAGCACCGTGACCCAGTACTTC	CSARRLGTSTVTQYF	.	TRBJ2-5	TRBV20-1	15	TRBD2
TGTGCCAGCAGCGTCACCGCGATGGGGACAGGGCGCACAGATACGCAGTATTTT	CASSVTAMGTGRTDTQYF	few	TRBJ2-3	TRBV9	18	TRBD1
TGTGCCAGCAGCCAAGGGGTCAGCTCCTACGAGCAGTACTTC	CASSQGVSSYEQYF	many	TRBJ2-7	TRBV3-1	14	.